Here is one TCR beta chain with its context. This clone is medium-sized (0.01 to 0.1%). Its antigen is currently not known. Base qualities were left out, and no much larger clone turns up one base away. The entry originates in a study of blood T cell repertoires in COVID-19 (TCRdb year 2020). Study-level background: Collaborator samples came from the United States, Italy and Spain and covered acute and convalescent phases of COVID-19. Samples were obtained from the ongoing ImmuneRACE study (first 160 participants) and from 1,254 subjects provided by 6 global collaborators. A de-identified subject ID, COVID-19 status, age in years and sex were almost always included in the sample metadata. Where available, HLA class I and class II types were obtained from metadata supplied by the sample provider rather than from assay-based typing. The prospective study material was composed of cDNA or gDNA derived from T cells, B-cell-depleted T cells, or PBMCs. The repertoires were made available in a free public database intended to serve as a resource for research on the immune response to SARS-CoV-2. Deeply sampled blood TCRbeta repertoires from subjects exposed to, actively infected with, or recovered from COVID-19 were included in the dataset.

The study at large found these results: The amount of clinical and demographic metadata varied by source and participant and was provided uncurated.

Based on the germline V gene, the CDR1 and CDR2 sequences are MNHEY and SVGAGI. From cysteine to phenylalanine, the CDR3 is 15 amino acids long. Of all the DNA, just the CDR3 is kept, 45 bases in frame from base 1. Trimming removed 5 bases from V and 4 bases from J; the gene matches leave 10 bases unexplained. The immunoSEQ Assay, a bias-controlled multiplex PCR, was used to amplify TCRbeta CDR3 regions from genomic DNA. Turning to the authors' computational methods: Nucleated cell counts per sample were estimated from amplification of reference gene primers within the assay. To quantify the absolute abundance of each unique TCRbeta CDR3 rearrangement, sequence reads were collapsed and filtered. For each sample, productive Simpson clonality was calculated as the square root of Simpson's diversity index over productive rearrangements. TCRdb retrieved this table from immuneACCESS and kept in-frame rearrangements only. Not all clones are present; in checked studies, unresolved V genes account for under half, and no reason is known for the remainder. Clone size and V and J calls were adopted from that table, with D and trimming inferred from the DNA. The sample data list approximately 150,000 clones, and more than 80% of these were observed just once. The top ten constitute roughly 4.9% of the sample.

Collaborating institutions collected whole blood in K2EDTA tubes following their own protocols. For TCRbeta analysis, collaborators shipped samples in one of three forms: frozen whole blood, isolated PBMCs, or DNA extracted from either of those sample types. The clonotype comes from a human donor in a cohort sampled during active COVID-19. The chain uses TRBV6-5 and TRBJ1-2, and 7 junction bases match TRBD1. Sequenced material: peripheral blood. The CDR3 reads CASSLKGGQSYGYTF. The nucleotide sequence is TGTGCCAGCAGTCTAAAGGGGGGACAGAGCTATGGCTACACCTTC.